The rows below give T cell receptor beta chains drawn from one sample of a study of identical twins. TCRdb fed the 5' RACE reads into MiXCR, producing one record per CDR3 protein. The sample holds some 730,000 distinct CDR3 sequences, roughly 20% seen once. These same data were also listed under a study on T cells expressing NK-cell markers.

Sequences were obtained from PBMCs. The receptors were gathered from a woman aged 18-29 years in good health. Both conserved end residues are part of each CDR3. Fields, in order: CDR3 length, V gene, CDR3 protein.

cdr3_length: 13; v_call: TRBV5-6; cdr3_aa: CASSAGGGSPQHF
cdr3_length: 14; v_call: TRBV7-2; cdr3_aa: CASRRDHSYNEQFF
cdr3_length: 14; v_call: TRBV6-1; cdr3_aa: CASKGHTNTGELFF
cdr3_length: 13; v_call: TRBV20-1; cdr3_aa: CSARVPGVETQYF
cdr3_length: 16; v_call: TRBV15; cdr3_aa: CATSGRQGLTKNIQYF
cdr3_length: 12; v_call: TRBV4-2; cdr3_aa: CASSQLPDTQYF
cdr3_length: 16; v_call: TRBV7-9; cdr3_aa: CASSAMTSGRAHEQFF
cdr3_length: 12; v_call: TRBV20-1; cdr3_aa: CSASGVRSEAFF
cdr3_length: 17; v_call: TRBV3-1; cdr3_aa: CASSLRTSLSSYNEQFF
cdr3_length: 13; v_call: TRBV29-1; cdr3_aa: CSVAPQSQETQYF
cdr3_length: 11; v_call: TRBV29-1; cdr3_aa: CSVEGRNEQFF